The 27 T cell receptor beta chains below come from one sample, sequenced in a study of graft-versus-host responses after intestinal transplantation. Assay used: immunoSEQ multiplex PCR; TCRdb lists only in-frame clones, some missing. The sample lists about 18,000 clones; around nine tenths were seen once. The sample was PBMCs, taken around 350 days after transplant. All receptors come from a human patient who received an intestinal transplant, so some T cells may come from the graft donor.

This chain's CDR3 is CASSVVGPGEKLFF. The CDR3 DNA is TGTGCCAGCAGCGTAGTAGGGCCAGGTGAAAAACTGTTTTTT. The chain uses TRBV9 and TRBJ1-4, with no clear D. This CDR3 is built from 14 residues. From germline, CDR1 is SGDLS and CDR2 YYNGEE. V lost 0 bases and J lost 7, with 10 bases in between.

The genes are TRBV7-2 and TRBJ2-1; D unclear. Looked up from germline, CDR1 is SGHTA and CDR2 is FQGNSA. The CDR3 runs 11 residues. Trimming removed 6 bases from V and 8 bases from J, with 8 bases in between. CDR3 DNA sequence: TGTGCCAGCAGGTCGTCCTATGAGCAGTTCTTC. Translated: CASRSSYEQFF.

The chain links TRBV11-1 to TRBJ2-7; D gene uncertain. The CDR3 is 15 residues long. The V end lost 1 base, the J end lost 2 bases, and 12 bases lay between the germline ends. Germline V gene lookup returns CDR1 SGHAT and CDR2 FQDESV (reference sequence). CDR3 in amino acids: CASSLDSRRAYEQYF. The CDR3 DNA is TGTGCCAGCAGCTTAGACTCCCGACGGGCCTACGAGCAGTACTTC.

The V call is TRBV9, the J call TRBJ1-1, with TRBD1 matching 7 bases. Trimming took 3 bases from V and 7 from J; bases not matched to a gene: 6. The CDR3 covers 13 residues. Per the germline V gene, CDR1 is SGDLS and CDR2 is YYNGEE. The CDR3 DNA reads TGTGCCAGCAGCGCCAGGGGGGACAGTGAAGCTTTCTTT. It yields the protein CASSARGDSEAFF.

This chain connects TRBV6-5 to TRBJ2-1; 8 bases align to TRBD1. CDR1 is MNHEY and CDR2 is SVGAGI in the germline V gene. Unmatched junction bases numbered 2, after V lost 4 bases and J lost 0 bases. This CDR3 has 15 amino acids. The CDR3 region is CASSSTGGSYNEQFF. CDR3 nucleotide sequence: TGTGCCAGCAGTTCAACAGGGGGCTCCTACAATGAGCAGTTCTTC.

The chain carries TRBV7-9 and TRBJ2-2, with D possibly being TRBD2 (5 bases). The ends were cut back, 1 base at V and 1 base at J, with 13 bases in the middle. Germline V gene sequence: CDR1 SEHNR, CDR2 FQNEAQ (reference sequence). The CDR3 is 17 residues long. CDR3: CASSLDGQTKNTGELFF. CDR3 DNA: TGTGCCAGCAGCTTAGACGGGCAGACTAAGAACACCGGGGAGCTGTTTTTT.

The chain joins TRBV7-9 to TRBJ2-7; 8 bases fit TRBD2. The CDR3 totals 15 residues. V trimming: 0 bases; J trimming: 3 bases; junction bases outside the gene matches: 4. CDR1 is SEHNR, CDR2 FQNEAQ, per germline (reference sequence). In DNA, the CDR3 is TGTGCCAGCAGCTTAGCAGCGGGAGCTATCTACGAGCAGTACTTC. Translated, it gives CASSLAAGAIYEQYF.

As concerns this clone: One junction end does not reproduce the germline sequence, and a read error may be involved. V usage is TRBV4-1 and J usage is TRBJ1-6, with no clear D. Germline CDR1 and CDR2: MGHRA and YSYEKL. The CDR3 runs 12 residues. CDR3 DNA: TGTGCCAGCAGCCAAGTGAATTCACCCCTCCACTTT. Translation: CASSQVNSPLHF.

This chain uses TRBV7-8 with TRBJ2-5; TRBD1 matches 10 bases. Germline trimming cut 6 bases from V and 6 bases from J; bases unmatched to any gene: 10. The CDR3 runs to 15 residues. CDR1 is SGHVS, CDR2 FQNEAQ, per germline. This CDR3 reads CASRPKTGGAKTQYF. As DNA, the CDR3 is TGTGCCAGCAGGCCGAAGACAGGGGGCGCGAAGACCCAGTACTTC. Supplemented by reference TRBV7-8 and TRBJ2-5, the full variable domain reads GAGVSQSPRYKVAKRGQDVALRCDPISGHVSLFWYQQALGQGPEFLTYFQNEAQLDKSGLPSDRFFAERPEGSVSTLKIQRTQQEDSAVYLCASRPKTGGAKTQYFGPGTRLLVL.

CDR3 sequence reads: CASSPLQGNGQYF. The CDR3 bases are TGTGCCAGCAGTCCACTCCAGGGGAACGGGCAGTATTTT. The chain carries TRBV6-1 and TRBJ2-3; D perhaps matches TRBD1 (6 bases). CDR3 length: 13 amino acids. CDR1 is MNHNS and CDR2 is SASEGT in the germline V gene. The V gene lost 5 bases and the J gene lost 11 bases, with 17 bases spanning the gap.

CDR3 in DNA: TGTGCCAGCAGCACGCGACAGGGGAACGAGCAGTACTTC. Translating gives CASSTRQGNEQYF. The chain links TRBV11-2 to TRBJ2-7; 8 nucleotides match TRBD1. Germline V gene sequence: CDR1 SGHAT, CDR2 FQNNGV. This CDR3 has 13 residues. V shed 5 bases, J shed 5 bases, and the junction held 5 bases outside the gene matches.

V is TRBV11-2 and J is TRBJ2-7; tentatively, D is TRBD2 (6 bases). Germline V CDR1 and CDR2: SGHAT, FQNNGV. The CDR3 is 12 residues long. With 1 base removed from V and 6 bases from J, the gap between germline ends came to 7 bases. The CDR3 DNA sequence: TGTGCCAGCAGCTTAGGACTAGGCGAGCAGTACTTC. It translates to CASSLGLGEQYF.

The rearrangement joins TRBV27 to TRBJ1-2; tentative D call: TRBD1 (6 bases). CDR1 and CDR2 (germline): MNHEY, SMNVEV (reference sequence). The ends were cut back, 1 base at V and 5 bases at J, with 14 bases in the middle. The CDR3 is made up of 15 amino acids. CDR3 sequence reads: CASSLWAGEFYGYTF. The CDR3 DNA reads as TGTGCCAGCAGTTTATGGGCAGGGGAGTTTTATGGCTACACCTTC.

The CDR3 here is CASSRPGQGPYNSPLHF. The CDR3 DNA is TGTGCCAGCTCACGACCGGGACAGGGACCCTATAATTCACCCCTCCACTTT. The chain carries TRBV18 and TRBJ1-6; 9 nucleotides align to TRBD1. After removal of 4 bases from V and 2 bases from J, the junction contained 6 bases not matched to a gene. CDR3 length: 17 amino acids. Germline V lookup: CDR1 KGHSH, CDR2 LQKENI. Using reference TRBV18 and TRBJ1-6 for the parts outside the CDR3, the full variable domain is NAGVMQNPRHLVRRRGQEARLRCSPMKGHSHVYWYRQLPEEGLKFMVYLQKENIIDESGMPKERFSAEFPKEGPSILRIQQVVRGDSAAYFCASSRPGQGPYNSPLHFGNGTRLTVT.

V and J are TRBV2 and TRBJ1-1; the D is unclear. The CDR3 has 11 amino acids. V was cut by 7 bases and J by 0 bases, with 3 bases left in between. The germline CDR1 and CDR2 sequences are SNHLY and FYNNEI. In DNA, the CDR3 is TGTGCCAGCAAATTGAACACTGAAGCTTTCTTT. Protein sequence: CASKLNTEAFF.

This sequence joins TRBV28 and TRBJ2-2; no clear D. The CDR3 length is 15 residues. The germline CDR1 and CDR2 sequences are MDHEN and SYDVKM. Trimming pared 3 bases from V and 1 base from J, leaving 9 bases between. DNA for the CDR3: TGTGCCAGCAGTTTGCCCGACGGGAACACCGGGGAGCTGTTTTTT. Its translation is CASSLPDGNTGELFF.

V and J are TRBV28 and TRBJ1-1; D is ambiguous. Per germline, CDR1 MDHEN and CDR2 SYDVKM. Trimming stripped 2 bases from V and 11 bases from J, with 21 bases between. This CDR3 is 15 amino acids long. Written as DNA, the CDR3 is TGTGCCAGCAGTTTAATTTCCGTGGGCCCGACGGGTGCTTTCTTT. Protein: CASSLISVGPTGAFF.

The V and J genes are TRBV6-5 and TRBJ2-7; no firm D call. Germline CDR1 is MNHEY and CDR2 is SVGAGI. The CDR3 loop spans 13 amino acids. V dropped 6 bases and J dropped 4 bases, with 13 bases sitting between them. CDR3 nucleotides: TGTGCCAGCAGGGAAGGTTTTCAGTACGAGCAGTACTTC. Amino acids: CASREGFQYEQYF.

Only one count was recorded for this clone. CDR3 region: CASSRTAGALGEQYF. The CDR3 DNA follows: TGTGCCAGCAGTAGAACAGCGGGAGCCTTAGGGGAGCAGTACTTC. The chain recombines TRBV2 with TRBJ2-7; 8 positions match TRBD2. Germline lookup yields CDR1 SNHLY and CDR2 FYNNEI. V lost 5 bases to trimming and J lost 7 bases; unmatched junction nucleotides: 13. The CDR3 consists of 15 residues.

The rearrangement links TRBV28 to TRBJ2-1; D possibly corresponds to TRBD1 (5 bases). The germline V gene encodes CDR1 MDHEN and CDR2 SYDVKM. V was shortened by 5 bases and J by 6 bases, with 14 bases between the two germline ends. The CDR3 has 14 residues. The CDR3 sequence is CASSPSRVFNEQFF. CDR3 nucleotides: TGTGCCAGCAGTCCATCCAGGGTATTCAATGAGCAGTTCTTC. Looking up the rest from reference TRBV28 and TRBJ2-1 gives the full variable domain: DVKVTQSSRYLVKRTGEKVFLECVQDMDHENMFWYRQDPGLGLRLIYFSYDVKMKEKGDIPEGYSVSREKKERFSLILESASTNQTSMYLCASSPSRVFNEQFFGPGTRLTVL.

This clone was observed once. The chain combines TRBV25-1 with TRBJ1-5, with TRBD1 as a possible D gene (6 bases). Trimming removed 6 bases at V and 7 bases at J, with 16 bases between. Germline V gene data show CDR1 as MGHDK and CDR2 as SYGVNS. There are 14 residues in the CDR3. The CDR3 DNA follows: TGTGCCAGCAGCGATACAGGGTTCCTCCAGCCCCAGCATTTT. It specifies CASSDTGFLQPQHF.

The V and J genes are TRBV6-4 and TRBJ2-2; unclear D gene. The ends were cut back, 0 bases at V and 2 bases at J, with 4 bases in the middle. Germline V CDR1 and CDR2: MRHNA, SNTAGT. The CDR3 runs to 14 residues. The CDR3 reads CASSDSTNTGELFF. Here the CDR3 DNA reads TGTGCCAGCAGTGACTCGACAAACACCGGGGAGCTGTTTTTT.

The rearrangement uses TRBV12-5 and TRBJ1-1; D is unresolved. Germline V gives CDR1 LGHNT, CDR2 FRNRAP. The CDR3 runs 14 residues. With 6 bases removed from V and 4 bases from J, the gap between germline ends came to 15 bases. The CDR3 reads CASGIFFSFTEAFF. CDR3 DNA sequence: TGTGCTAGTGGCATCTTCTTCTCGTTCACTGAAGCTTTCTTT. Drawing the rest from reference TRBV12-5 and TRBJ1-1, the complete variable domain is DARVTQTPRHKVTEMGQEVTMRCQPILGHNTVFWYRQTMMQGLELLAYFRNRAPLDDSGMPKDRFSAEMPDATLATLKIQPSEPRDSAVYFCASGIFFSFTEAFFGQGTRLTVV.

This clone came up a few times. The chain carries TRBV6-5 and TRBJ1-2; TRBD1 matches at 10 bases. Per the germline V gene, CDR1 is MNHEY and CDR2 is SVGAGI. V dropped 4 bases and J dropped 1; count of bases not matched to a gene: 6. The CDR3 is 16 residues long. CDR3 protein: CASSSGQGLSNYGYTF. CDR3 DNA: TGTGCCAGCAGTTCGGGACAGGGGTTGAGTAACTATGGCTACACCTTC.

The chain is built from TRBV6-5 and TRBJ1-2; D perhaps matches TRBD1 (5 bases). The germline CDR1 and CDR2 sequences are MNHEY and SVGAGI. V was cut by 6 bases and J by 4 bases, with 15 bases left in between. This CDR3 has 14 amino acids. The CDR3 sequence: CASSPMTAGYGYTF. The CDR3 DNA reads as TGTGCCAGCAGCCCAATGACAGCGGGCTATGGCTACACCTTC.

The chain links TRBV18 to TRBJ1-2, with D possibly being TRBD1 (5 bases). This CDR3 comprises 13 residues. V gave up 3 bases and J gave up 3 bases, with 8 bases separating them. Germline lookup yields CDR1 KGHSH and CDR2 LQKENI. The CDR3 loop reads CASSPSRDYGYTF. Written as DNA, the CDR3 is TGTGCCAGCTCACCGTCCAGGGACTATGGCTACACCTTC. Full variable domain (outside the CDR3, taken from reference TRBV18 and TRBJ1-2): NAGVMQNPRHLVRRRGQEARLRCSPMKGHSHVYWYRQLPEEGLKFMVYLQKENIIDESGMPKERFSAEFPKEGPSILRIQQVVRGDSAAYFCASSPSRDYGYTFGSGTRLTVV.

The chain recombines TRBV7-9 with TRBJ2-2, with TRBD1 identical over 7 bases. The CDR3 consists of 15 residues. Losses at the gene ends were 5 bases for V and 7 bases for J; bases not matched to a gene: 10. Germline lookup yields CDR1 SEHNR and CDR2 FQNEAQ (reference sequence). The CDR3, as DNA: TGTGCCAGCAGCACCCTGACAGGGAAAGGCGGGGAGCTGTTTTTT. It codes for CASSTLTGKGGELFF.